These 27 T cell receptor beta chains were all obtained from the same sample, sequenced in a study of blood T cells in healthy people across ages. A second roughly 6 to 12 cycle PCR used barcoded and J-beta primers. TCRdb passed the 5' RACE reads through MiXCR, listing each CDR3 protein once. Of 1.8 million or so distinct CDR3 sequences detected, about 39% appear once; the ten largest clones hold 20% to 25%. The sequenced sample consisted of blood. The receptors shown here come from a human donor in good health.

This chain links TRBV6-5 with TRBJ1-3; 7 nucleotides match TRBD1. After removal of 4 bases from V and 0 bases from J, the junction contained 3 bases not matched to a gene. Germline assignment: CDR1 MNHEY and CDR2 SVGAGI. This CDR3 spans 15 amino acids. As DNA, the CDR3 is TGTGCCAGCAGTTCGGGACAGATCTCTGGAAACACCATATATTTT. It is translated as CASSSGQISGNTIYF.

This chain links TRBV5-5 with TRBJ2-3; TRBD1 is a possible D gene (5 bases). V dropped 2 bases and J dropped 3 bases, with 19 bases sitting between them. Per germline, CDR1 SGHKS and CDR2 YYEKEE (reference sequence). This CDR3 is 17 amino acids long. The CDR3 region is CASSFGGQGKRTDTQYF. As DNA, the CDR3 is TGTGCCAGCAGCTTCGGTGGGCAGGGAAAAAGGACAGATACGCAGTATTTT.

This rearrangement joins TRBV12-3 or TRBV12-4 to TRBJ1-4; 10 bases are shared with TRBD1. CDR3 length: 14 amino acids. Losses at the gene ends were 6 bases for V and 8 bases for J; bases not matched to a gene: 6. CDR3 coding DNA: TGTGCCAGCAGAAAAGGGACAGGGGCAGAAAAACTGTTTTTT. The encoded protein is CASRKGTGAEKLFF.

The chain uses TRBV10-3 and TRBJ1-2; TRBD1 matches 8 bases. The germline gives CDR1 ENHRY, CDR2 SYGVKD. V lost 5 bases to trimming and J lost 8 bases; unmatched junction nucleotides: 4. The CDR3 length is 12 residues. The CDR3 loop reads CAISSGGGGYTF. The CDR3 coding sequence is TGTGCCATCAGTTCAGGGGGCGGAGGCTACACCTTC.

This clonotype was seen only a few times. The chain uses TRBV7-3 and TRBJ2-3; 9 positions agree with TRBD1. With V trimmed by 0 bases and J by 6 bases, 4 bases remained unmatched. The CDR3 loop spans 15 amino acids. Germline CDR1 reads SGHTA; CDR2 reads FQGTGA. In nucleotides, the CDR3 is TGTGCCAGCAGCTTAACGGGACAGGGTATTGATACGCAGTATTTT. Residues: CASSLTGQGIDTQYF.

The rearrangement uses TRBV7-2 and TRBJ1-2; maybe TRBD1 (5 bases). CDR3 length equals 15 residues. The V end lost 0 bases, the J end lost 8 bases, and 16 bases lay between the germline ends. Germline-derived CDR1 and CDR2 are SGHTA and FQGNSA. The CDR3 reads CASSLAARGLRGYTF. The CDR3 DNA follows: TGTGCCAGCAGCTTAGCCGCACGGGGCCTTCGGGGCTACACCTTC.

This chain connects TRBV12-5 to TRBJ1-5, with D possibly TRBD1 on 6 matching bases. CDR3 length: 14 amino acids. Deletions cut 1 base from V and 3 bases from J, with 7 bases between. Germline assignment: CDR1 LGHNT and CDR2 FRNRAP. CDR3 amino acids: CASGLGQVNQPQHF. CDR3 sequence (DNA): TGTGCTAGTGGTTTGGGACAGGTCAATCAGCCCCAGCATTTT. Together with reference TRBV12-5 and TRBJ1-5, the CDR3 gives the full variable domain: DARVTQTPRHKVTEMGQEVTMRCQPILGHNTVFWYRQTMMQGLELLAYFRNRAPLDDSGMPKDRFSAEMPDATLATLKIQPSEPRDSAVYFCASGLGQVNQPQHFGDGTRLSIL.

The chain links TRBV12-3 or TRBV12-4 to TRBJ1-6; the match to TRBD1 covers 9 bases. This CDR3 contains 13 residues. The CDR3 region has the DNA TGTCTCCGGGACAGGGAGCTCAAATCACCCCTCCACTTT. Its translation: CLRDRELKSPLHF.

The chain has TRBV28 and TRBJ2-3; TRBD1 aligns across 8 bases. V gave up 5 bases and J gave up 5 bases; unmatched junction bases: 3. Germline CDR1 MDHEN, CDR2 SYDVKM. This CDR3 has 13 residues. The CDR3, as DNA: TGTGCCAGCAGTCCTACAGGGGGAGATACGCAGTATTTT. Translating gives CASSPTGGDTQYF.

This chain uses TRBV5-4 with TRBJ2-1; 7 bases agree with TRBD1. Germline-derived CDR1 and CDR2 are SGHNT and YYREEE (reference sequence). The CDR3 is 16 residues long. V shed 6 bases and J 5 bases; nucleotides not matched to a gene: 14. The CDR3 loop reads CASTALSGGYNNEQFF. CDR3 nucleotide sequence: TGTGCCAGCACCGCCCTGTCAGGGGGATACAACAATGAGCAGTTCTTC.

The chain combines TRBV7-9 with TRBJ2-7; D is perhaps TRBD1 (6 bases). The CDR3 totals 17 residues. CDR1 is SEHNR, CDR2 FQNEAQ, per germline (reference sequence). The V gene lost 1 base and the J gene lost 2 bases, with 18 bases spanning the gap. CDR3 protein: CASSLGYGQTPTYEQYF. CDR3 nucleotides: TGTGCCAGCAGCTTAGGATATGGACAGACCCCCACCTACGAGCAGTACTTC.

This clonotype has only a few counts. The V call is TRBV15, the J call TRBJ1-2; tentative D call: TRBD1 (6 bases). The CDR3 runs to 17 residues. Germline V CDR1 and CDR2: LNHNV, YYDKDF (reference sequence). V lost 0 bases and J lost 5, with 19 bases in between. The CDR3 bases are TGTGCCACCAGCAGAGATGGACAGCCTACGTTTGGATATGGCTACACCTTC. It specifies CATSRDGQPTFGYGYTF.

This chain connects TRBV7-8 to TRBJ2-5; 7 bases agree with TRBD2. V lost 6 bases, J lost 0 bases, and 16 bases stayed unmatched. The CDR3 contains 18 residues. In germline, CDR1 is SGHVS, CDR2 FQNEAQ. The CDR3 here is CASSRAQTNGGYQETQYF. Written as DNA, the CDR3 is TGTGCCAGCAGTAGGGCTCAGACTAACGGGGGGTACCAAGAGACCCAGTACTTC.

In its sample, this clonotype was seen a few times. The chain couples TRBV20-1 to TRBJ1-1; D may be TRBD1 (5 bases). CDR3 size: 13 residues. Per germline, CDR1 DFQATT and CDR2 SNEGSKA (reference sequence). Trimming removed 3 bases from V and 7 bases from J, with 15 bases in between. This CDR3 is CSASRASGVEAFF. The DNA for the CDR3 is TGCAGTGCTAGCAGGGCCAGTGGTGTTGAAGCTTTCTTT.

The chain recombines TRBV12-3 or TRBV12-4 with TRBJ2-2, with D tentatively TRBD1 (5 bases). V shed 2 bases and J shed 1 base, with 8 bases lying between them. The CDR3 is 15 residues long. The CDR3 spells CASSLRQMNTGELFF. The CDR3 DNA follows: TGTGCCAGCAGTTTACGACAGATGAACACCGGGGAGCTGTTTTTT.

The chain couples TRBV5-5 to TRBJ2-7; TRBD1 matches 7 bases. Germline V lookup: CDR1 SGHKS, CDR2 YYEKEE (reference sequence). The trim removed 1 base at V and 3 bases at J, leaving 10 bases unmatched. CDR3 size: 16 residues. The CDR3 DNA is TGTGCCAGCAGCTTGTCGTTCAGACAGGGAAACTACGAGCAGTACTTC. Amino acids: CASSLSFRQGNYEQYF.

The table lists this clonotype with many counts. The chain links TRBV9 to TRBJ2-7; D remains unclear. This CDR3 region has 15 residues. Germline lookup yields CDR1 SGDLS and CDR2 YYNGEE. Deletions cut 0 bases from V and 3 bases from J, with 13 bases between. The CDR3 nucleotides are TGTGCCAGCAGCGTAGGGGGAAACAGCGACTACGAGCAGTACTTC. This encodes CASSVGGNSDYEQYF.

The V call is TRBV24-1, the J call TRBJ2-1, with unresolved D. The CDR3 has 16 residues. Trimming shortened V by 3 bases and J by 2 bases, and 13 bases separated the two germline ends. Looked up from germline, CDR1 is KGHDR and CDR2 is SFDVKD. The DNA of the CDR3 is TGTGCCACCAGTGATCCTACGCGCGGACCCTACAATGAGCAGTTCTTC. As protein: CATSDPTRGPYNEQFF.

The chain links TRBV24-1 to TRBJ2-1; D is unclear. CDR1 and CDR2 from the germline V gene are KGHDR and SFDVKD. The CDR3 has 17 residues. Trimming removed 1 base from V and 8 bases from J, with 20 bases in between. The CDR3 is CATSDFSFTGHPDEQFF. The CDR3 region has the DNA TGTGCCACCAGTGATTTTTCCTTTACCGGCCACCCTGATGAGCAGTTCTTC.

To note about this clonotype: The CDR3 ends on some other residue instead of the conserved phenylalanine or tryptophan, so this is likely a read error. The chain links TRBV29-1 to TRBJ1-2; possible D gene TRBD1, 5 bases. The CDR3 consists of 10 residues. Germline V lookup: CDR1 SQVTM, CDR2 ANQGSEA. V dropped 6 bases and J dropped 6 bases, with 8 bases sitting between them. This CDR3 is CSVEDNGYTL. Written as DNA, the CDR3 is TGCAGCGTGGAGGACAATGGCTACACCCTC.

This clonotype was seen only a few times. For the CDR3, the DNA is TGTGCCATCAGTCCCAGGCAAGAGACCCAGTACTTC. It codes for CAISPRQETQYF. The rearrangement joins TRBV10-3 to TRBJ2-5; D is unclear. The V and J ends lost 5 bases and 2 bases respectively, with 6 bases between them. CDR3 length: 12 amino acids. Looked up from germline, CDR1 is ENHRY and CDR2 is SYGVKD.

This clonotype was detected a few times. The gene calls are TRBV7-9 and TRBJ2-5; possible D gene TRBD1, 5 bases. The CDR3 has 13 amino acids. Deletions cut 4 bases from V and 4 bases from J, with 10 bases between. CDR1 and CDR2 (germline): SEHNR, FQNEAQ (reference sequence). CDR3 residues: CASSSQEGETQYF. The CDR3 DNA reads as TGTGCCAGCAGCTCACAGGAAGGAGAGACCCAGTACTTC.

The chain employs TRBV20-1 and TRBJ2-7; tentative D call: TRBD1 (5 bases). Germline V gene data show CDR1 as DFQATT and CDR2 as SNEGSKA (reference sequence). The CDR3 totals 14 residues. V was clipped by 4 bases and J by 5 bases, with 18 bases between them. The CDR3 DNA is TGCAGTGCTAAGACAGAGGCCTACCACCACGAGCAGTACTTC. It translates to CSAKTEAYHHEQYF.

This clonotype was seen repeatedly, ten times or more. The chain carries TRBV6-1 and TRBJ1-6; possibly TRBD1 for D (6 bases). Germline CDR1 reads MNHNS; CDR2 reads SASEGT. Between the trimmed V and J ends, which lost 5 bases and 7 bases, there was a span of 9 bases. This CDR3 has 13 amino acids. The CDR3 DNA reads as TGTGCCAGCAGTCGGGACACAAATTCACCCCTCCACTTT. Amino acids: CASSRDTNSPLHF.

The chain links TRBV24-1 to TRBJ2-5; D possibly corresponds to TRBD2 (6 bases). Germline CDR1 and CDR2: KGHDR and SFDVKD. CDR3 length equals 17 residues. The germline V and J ends were trimmed by 1 base and 11 bases, with 25 bases remaining between them. The chain's CDR3 is CATSDFYGAAGLNEQYF. CDR3 sequence (DNA): TGTGCCACCAGTGATTTCTACGGAGCTGCGGGATTGAATGAGCAGTACTTC.

This clonotype appeared a few times. This sequence joins TRBV6-6 and TRBJ2-4; 8 bases are shared with TRBD2. The CDR3 runs 12 residues. Germline CDR1 reads MNHNY; CDR2 reads SVGAGI (reference sequence). The J segment lost 10 bases and the V segment lost 5 bases, leaving 4 bases of the junction unmatched. For the CDR3, the DNA is TGTGCCAGCAGTGGGACTAGAGATATTCAGTACTTC. Its protein product is CASSGTRDIQYF.

This sequence joins TRBV7-2 and TRBJ2-7; D is possibly TRBD1 (6 bases). The germline V gene has CDR1 SGHTA and CDR2 FQGNSA. This CDR3 contains 14 residues. Deletions cut 6 bases from V and 3 bases from J, with 15 bases between. The CDR3 protein is CASRPRDKYYEQYF. Here the CDR3 DNA reads TGTGCCAGCAGACCCCGGGACAAATACTACGAGCAGTACTTC.